Included here is one T cell receptor beta chain sequence, with context. Its antigen is not identified. The data are from a study of cytomegalovirus exposure and HLA in healthy donors. Study-level background: A previous analysis identified 95 million to 120 million unique TCR beta sequences derived from roughly 180 million T cells. Study findings and constraints: The authors confirmed in vitro that three CMV-associated chains were specific for CMV antigens.

CDR1 and CDR2 (germline): MGHRA, YSYEKL. The CDR3 totals 15 residues. Trimming pared 2 bases from V and 3 bases from J, leaving 13 bases between. Use of 60 Vbeta and 13 Jbeta primers characterized the PCR. Using immunoSEQ multiplex PCR, the repertoire was profiled, and TCRdb retains in-frame clones only, with some absent. The table lists 80,000 to 100,000 clones, around 74% of them singletons. The source is a man aged 45 to 65 in good health and CMV-seropositive. This chain uses TRBV4-1 with TRBJ1-2; D not certain. Material for sequencing was PBMCs. The chain's CDR3 is CASSQSLGNDYGYTF. In DNA, the CDR3 is TGCGCCAGCAGCCAATCTCTAGGCAACGACTATGGCTACACCTTC.